Below, one T cell receptor beta chain is given with its context. Libraries were prepared by immunoSEQ multiplex PCR; TCRdb keeps only in-frame clonotypes and omits some of them. The top ten clones hold around 0.16% of a sample with tens of thousands of clones, roughly 98% of them seen once. This sample was taken from a study of technical replicates of blood from a handful of donors. Germline V gene data show CDR1 as SGHVS and CDR2 as FNYEAQ. The CDR3 has 15 residues. V was trimmed by 4 bases and J by 3 bases, leaving 16 bases between them. The chain employs TRBV7-6 and TRBJ2-7, with D tentatively TRBD2 (6 bases). The clonotype comes from a human donor in good health. Source material: T cells isolated from PBMCs. In DNA, the CDR3 is TGTGCCAGCAGCTCCTTAGTGGACGGGGGCTACGAGCAGTACTTC. The encoded protein is CASSSLVDGGYEQYF.